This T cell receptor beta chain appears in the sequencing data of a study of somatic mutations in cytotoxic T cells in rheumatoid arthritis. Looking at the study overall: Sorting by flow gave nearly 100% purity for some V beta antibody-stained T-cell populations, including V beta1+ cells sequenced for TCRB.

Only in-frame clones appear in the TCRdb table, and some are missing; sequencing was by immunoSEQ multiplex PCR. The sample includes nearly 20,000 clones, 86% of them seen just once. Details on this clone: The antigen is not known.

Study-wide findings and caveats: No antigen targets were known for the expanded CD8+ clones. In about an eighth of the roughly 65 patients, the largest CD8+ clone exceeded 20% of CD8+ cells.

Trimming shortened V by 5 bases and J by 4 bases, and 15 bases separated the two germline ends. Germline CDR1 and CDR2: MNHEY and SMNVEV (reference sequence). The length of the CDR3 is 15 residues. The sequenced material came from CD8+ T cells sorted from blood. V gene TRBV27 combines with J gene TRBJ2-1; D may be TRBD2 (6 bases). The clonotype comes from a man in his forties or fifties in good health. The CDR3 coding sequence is TGTGCCAGCAGTCCCAGGGACTTCCCTTACAATGAGCAGTTCTTC. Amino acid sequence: CASSPRDFPYNEQFF.